This T cell receptor beta chain was identified during a study of blood T cell repertoires in COVID-19. About the study: Sites across the United States, Italy and Spain contributed samples from acute and convalescent COVID-19. PBMCs, B-cell-depleted T cells, or T cells were the source of the cDNA or gDNA that made up the material.

Authors' methods: Reference gene primers were amplified, and this amplification served to estimate nucleated cell counts. The table came from immunoSEQ multiplex PCR; TCRdb's copy has only in-frame clones and leaves some out. That table supplies the V and J calls and clone size; D and trimming were determined from the DNA. The sample consists of 25,000 to 40,000 clones, about 90% of them appearing once. Sequences were obtained from peripheral blood. The receptor was isolated from a human donor in a cohort sampled during active COVID-19.

The CDR3 coding sequence is TGCGCCAGCAGCTTGGACGGGACAGGGTGGGGACAGCCCCAGCATTTT. Its translation: CASSLDGTGWGQPQHF. The rearrangement joins TRBV5-1 to TRBJ1-5, with 9 bases fitting TRBD1. The germline CDR1 and CDR2 sequences are SGHRS and YFSETQ. The CDR3 has 16 amino acids. V was pared by 0 bases and J by 7 bases, with 8 bases of the junction left unmatched.